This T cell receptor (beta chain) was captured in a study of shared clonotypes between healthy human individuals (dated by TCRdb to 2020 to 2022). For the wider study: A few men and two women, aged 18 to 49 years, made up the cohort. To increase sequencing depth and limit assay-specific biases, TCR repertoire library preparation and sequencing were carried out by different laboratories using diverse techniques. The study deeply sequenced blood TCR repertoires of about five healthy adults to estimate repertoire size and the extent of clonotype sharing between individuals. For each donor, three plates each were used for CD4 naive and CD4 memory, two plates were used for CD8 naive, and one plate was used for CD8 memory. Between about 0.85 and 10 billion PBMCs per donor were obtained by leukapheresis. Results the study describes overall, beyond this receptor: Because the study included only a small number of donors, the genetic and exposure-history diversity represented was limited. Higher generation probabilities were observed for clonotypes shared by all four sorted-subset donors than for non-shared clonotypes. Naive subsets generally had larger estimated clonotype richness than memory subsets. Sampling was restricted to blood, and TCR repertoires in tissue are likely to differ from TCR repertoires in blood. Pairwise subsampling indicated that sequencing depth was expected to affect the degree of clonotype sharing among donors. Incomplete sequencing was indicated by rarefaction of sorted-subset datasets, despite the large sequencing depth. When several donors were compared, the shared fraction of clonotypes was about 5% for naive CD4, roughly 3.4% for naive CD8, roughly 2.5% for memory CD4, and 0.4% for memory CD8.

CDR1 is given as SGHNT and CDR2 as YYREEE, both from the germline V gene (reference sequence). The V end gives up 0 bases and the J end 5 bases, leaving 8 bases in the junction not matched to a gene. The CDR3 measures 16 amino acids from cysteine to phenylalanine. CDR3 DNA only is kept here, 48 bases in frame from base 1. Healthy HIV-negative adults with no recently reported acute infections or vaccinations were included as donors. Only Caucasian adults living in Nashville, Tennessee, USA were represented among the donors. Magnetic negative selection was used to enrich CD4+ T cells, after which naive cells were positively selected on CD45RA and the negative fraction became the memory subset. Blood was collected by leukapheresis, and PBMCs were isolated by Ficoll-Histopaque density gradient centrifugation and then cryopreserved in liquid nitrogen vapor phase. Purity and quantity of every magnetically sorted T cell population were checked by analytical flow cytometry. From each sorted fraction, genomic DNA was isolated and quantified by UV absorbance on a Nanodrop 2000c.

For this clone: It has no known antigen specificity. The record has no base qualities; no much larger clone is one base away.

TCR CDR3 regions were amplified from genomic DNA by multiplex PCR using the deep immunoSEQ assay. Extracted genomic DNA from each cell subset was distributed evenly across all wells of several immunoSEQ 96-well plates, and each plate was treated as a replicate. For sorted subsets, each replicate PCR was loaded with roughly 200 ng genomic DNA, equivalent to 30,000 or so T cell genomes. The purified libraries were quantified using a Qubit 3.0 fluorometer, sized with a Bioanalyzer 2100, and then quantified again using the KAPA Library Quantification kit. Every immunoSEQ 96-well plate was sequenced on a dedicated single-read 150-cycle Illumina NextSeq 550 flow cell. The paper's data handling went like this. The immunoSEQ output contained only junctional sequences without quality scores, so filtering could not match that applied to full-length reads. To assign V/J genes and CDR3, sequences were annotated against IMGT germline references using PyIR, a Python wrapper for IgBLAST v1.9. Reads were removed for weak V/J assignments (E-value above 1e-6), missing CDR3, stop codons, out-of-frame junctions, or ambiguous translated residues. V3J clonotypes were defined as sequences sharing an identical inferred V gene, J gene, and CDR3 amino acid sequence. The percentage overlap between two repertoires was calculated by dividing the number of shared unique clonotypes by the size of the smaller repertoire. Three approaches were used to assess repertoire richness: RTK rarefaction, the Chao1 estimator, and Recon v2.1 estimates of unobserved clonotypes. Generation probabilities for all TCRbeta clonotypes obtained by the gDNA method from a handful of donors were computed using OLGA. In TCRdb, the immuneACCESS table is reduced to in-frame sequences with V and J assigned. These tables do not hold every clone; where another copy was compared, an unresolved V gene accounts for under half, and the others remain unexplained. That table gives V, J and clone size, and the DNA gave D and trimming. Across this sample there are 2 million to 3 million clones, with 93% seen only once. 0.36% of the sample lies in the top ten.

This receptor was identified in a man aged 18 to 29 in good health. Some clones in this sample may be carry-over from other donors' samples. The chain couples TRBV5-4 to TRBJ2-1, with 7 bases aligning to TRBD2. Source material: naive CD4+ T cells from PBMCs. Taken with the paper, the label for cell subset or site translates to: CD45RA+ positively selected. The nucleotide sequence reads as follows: TGTGCCAGCAGCTTGGTAGGGGCGGGAGAAAACAATGAGCAGTTCTTC. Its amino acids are CASSLVGAGENNEQFF.